This T cell receptor beta chain originates from a study of identical twins. Study outcomes and limitations: Conclusions were based on cross-sectional statistical analysis, without following the same donors.

V was cut by 1 base and J by 13 bases, with 10 bases left in between. This CDR3 contains 11 residues. Germline CDR1 is SNHLY and CDR2 is FYNNEI. TCRdb reprocessed the 5' RACE reads via MiXCR and lists one record per CDR3 protein. The sample lists some 730,000 distinct CDR3 sequences, 15% to 20% occurring once. Comments on this clonotype: Antigen unknown.

The same sample was also studied in work on T cells expressing NK-cell markers.

This receptor was identified in a woman under 30 in good health. The rearrangement joins TRBV2 to TRBJ2-5; D is perhaps TRBD2 (5 bases). The sequenced material came from PBMCs. The CDR3 region has the DNA TGTGCCAGCAGTGAAGGCGGGCCAGGGTACTTC. This translates into CASSEGGPGYF.